The next 14 T cell receptor beta chains were all read from a single sample in a study of T-cell memory formation after mild COVID-19. Via MiXCR, TCRdb re-called the 5' RACE reads, giving one row per CDR3 protein. The data hold more than 100,000 distinct CDR3 sequences, with 17% observed a single time. The sample consisted of PBMCs or a T cell subset sorted from them (not recorded which). The receptors were gathered from a man aged 18 to 35 who had mild COVID-19 (a few samples of this study predate the infection). Cell type and time point are not known.

The rearrangement uses TRBV9 and TRBJ2-5, with 7 bases matching TRBD1. J was trimmed by 5 bases and V by 2 bases; bases with no gene match: 6. The CDR3 covers 14 residues. Germline V gene lookup returns CDR1 SGDLS and CDR2 YYNGEE. As DNA, the CDR3 is TGTGCCAGCAGCGTCAGACAGGGCAGGGAGACCCAGTACTTC. This encodes CASSVRQGRETQYF.

This clonotype has just a few counts. The chain combines TRBV5-1 with TRBJ2-5, with 10 bases identical to TRBD2. This CDR3 has 14 amino acids. CDR1 SGHRS and CDR2 YFSETQ come from the germline V gene. V gave up 5 bases and J gave up 4 bases; unmatched junction bases: 5. This CDR3 reads CASRAGTSAETQYF. The CDR3 DNA reads as TGCGCCAGCAGGGCCGGGACTAGCGCAGAGACCCAGTACTTC.

The table lists this clonotype with a few counts. The V gene is TRBV12-3 or TRBV12-4, the J gene TRBJ1-4; 8 bases map to TRBD1. The CDR3 loop spans 14 amino acids. V lost 5 bases, J lost 8 bases, and 7 bases stayed unmatched. The CDR3 region has the DNA TGTGCCAGCAGTCATGGACAGGGTAGGGAAAAACTGTTTTTT. It yields the protein CASSHGQGREKLFF.

This clonotype has a handful of counts. The V call is TRBV5-1, the J call TRBJ2-3, with unresolved D. The germline V gene encodes CDR1 SGHRS and CDR2 YFSETQ. V dropped 5 bases and J dropped 3 bases, with 13 bases sitting between them. There are 14 residues in the CDR3. Here the CDR3 DNA reads TGCGCCAGCAGACGGGTGGTAATAACAGATACGCAGTATTTT. This encodes CASRRVVITDTQYF.

The rearrangement uses TRBV5-1 and TRBJ2-7; no firm D call. The CDR3 consists of 11 residues. Deletions cut 3 bases from V and 7 bases from J, with 8 bases between. Germline lookup yields CDR1 SGHRS and CDR2 YFSETQ. The CDR3 loop reads CASSSHREQYF. The CDR3 region has the DNA TGCGCCAGCAGCTCCCATAGGGAGCAGTACTTC.

This clonotype has ten or more counts. The rearrangement joins TRBV6-6 to TRBJ2-5; D ambiguous. This CDR3 has 13 amino acids. Trimming removed 5 bases from V and 2 bases from J, with 9 bases in between. Germline V gene sequence: CDR1 MNHNY, CDR2 SVGAGI (reference sequence). CDR3: CASSPPVQETQYF. CDR3 bases: TGTGCCAGCAGTCCCCCAGTACAAGAGACCCAGTACTTC.

This clonotype was seen a handful of times. The rearrangement links TRBV4-2 to TRBJ2-3; D is undetermined. Germline lookup yields CDR1 LGHNA and CDR2 YNFKEQ. CDR3 size: 16 residues. Trimming stripped 4 bases from V and 4 bases from J, with 18 bases between. The CDR3 region has the DNA TGTGCCAGCAGCCCCCAATCCTTCACCAAACCAGATACGCAGTATTTT. This translates into CASSPQSFTKPDTQYF.

The chain joins TRBV7-9 to TRBJ2-3; 9 bases are shared with TRBD2. The length of the CDR3 is 14 residues. V shed 5 bases, J shed 4 bases, and the junction held 4 bases outside the gene matches. Germline values: CDR1 SEHNR, CDR2 FQNEAQ (reference sequence). The DNA of the CDR3 is TGTGCCAGCAGCGCTAGCGGGGCTCCAGATACGCAGTATTTT. It codes for CASSASGAPDTQYF.

This clonotype appeared a few times. The J gene is TRBJ2-4, the V gene TRBV10-2; unclear D gene. CDR1 and CDR2 (germline): WSHSY, SAAADI. The CDR3 is 13 residues long. The V gene lost 2 bases and the J gene lost 2 bases, with 4 bases spanning the gap. CDR3 protein: CASSEASKNIQYF. DNA for the CDR3: TGCGCCAGCAGTGAGGCCTCCAAAAACATTCAGTACTTC.

The rearrangement uses TRBV3-1 and TRBJ2-7; perhaps TRBD2 as D (7 bases). The CDR3 consists of 16 residues. With 3 bases removed from V and 6 bases from J, the gap between germline ends came to 21 bases. Germline lookup yields CDR1 LGHDT and CDR2 YNNKEL (reference sequence). The CDR3 here is CASSHEGGLGSSEQYF. The CDR3 DNA reads as TGTGCCAGCAGCCATGAGGGGGGGCTCGGATCCAGCGAGCAGTACTTC.

V is TRBV7-9 and J is TRBJ1-3; D is possibly TRBD1 (6 bases). The CDR3 is 13 residues long. CDR1 and CDR2 (germline): SEHNR, FQNEAQ (reference sequence). Trimming stripped 5 bases from V and 8 bases from J, with 13 bases between. The CDR3 sequence: CASSTGQKDTIYF. The CDR3 DNA reads as TGTGCCAGCAGCACCGGACAGAAAGACACCATATATTTT.

The chain uses TRBV5-1 and TRBJ2-7; tentatively, D is TRBD2 (5 bases). Germline V lookup: CDR1 SGHRS, CDR2 YFSETQ. V was trimmed by 4 bases and J by 0 bases, leaving 14 bases between them. The CDR3 is made up of 15 amino acids. The CDR3 loop is CASSPGIGSSYEQYF. In DNA form, the CDR3 reads TGCGCCAGCAGCCCGGGGATTGGGAGCTCCTACGAGCAGTACTTC.

This clonotype turned up a few times. This chain joins TRBV2 and TRBJ2-3; D gene ambiguous. V was cut by 7 bases and J by 2 bases, with 10 bases left in between. CDR3 length: 13 amino acids. The germline V gene has CDR1 SNHLY and CDR2 FYNNEI. The CDR3: CASMKENTDTQYF. CDR3 nucleotide sequence: TGTGCCAGCATGAAGGAAAACACAGATACGCAGTATTTT.

V is TRBV7-2 and J is TRBJ1-5; D call uncertain. Germline lookup yields CDR1 SGHTA and CDR2 FQGNSA. The CDR3 contains 15 residues. Trimming removed 4 bases at V and 5 bases at J, with 15 bases between. The CDR3: CASSSTWGEDQPQHF. Here the CDR3 DNA reads TGTGCCAGCAGCTCGACTTGGGGAGAGGATCAGCCCCAGCATTTT.